The 28 T cell receptor beta chains presented below share a single source sample, sequenced in a study of OX40 agonist ivuxolimab in advanced cancers. Profiling relied on immunoSEQ multiplex PCR, and the TCRdb table lists in-frame clones only, not all of them. Of about 51,000 clones in the sample, 65% to 85% are singletons; the top ten hold around 2%. This specimen was CD4+ or CD8+ T cells sorted from blood, taken in a trial of the OX40 agonist ivuxolimab. All receptors come from an adult with an advanced solid tumor such as melanoma, head and neck, liver or kidney cancer.

The CDR3 DNA reads TGTGCCACCAGCAGAGATCTGAGTGGCAATCAGCCCCAGCATTTT. Its protein product is CATSRDLSGNQPQHF. The rearrangement joins TRBV15 to TRBJ1-5; D remains unclear. Trimming removed 0 bases from V and 2 bases from J, with 8 bases in between. This CDR3 spans 15 amino acids. Germline V gene sequence: CDR1 LNHNV, CDR2 YYDKDF (reference sequence).

The rearrangement joins TRBV4-1 to TRBJ2-7; D gene ambiguous. There are 15 residues in the CDR3. CDR1 is MGHRA and CDR2 is YSYEKL in the germline V gene. V was shortened by 4 bases and J by 3 bases, with 16 bases between the two germline ends. The CDR3 sequence: CASSLWPTDLYEQYF. The DNA for the CDR3 is TGCGCCAGCAGCCTTTGGCCCACGGACCTCTACGAGCAGTACTTC.

V gene TRBV6-6 combines with J gene TRBJ1-6; D gene ambiguous. The CDR3 is 14 residues long. V dropped 0 bases and J dropped 8 bases, with 8 bases sitting between them. Germline loops: CDR1 MNHNY, CDR2 SVGAGI (reference sequence). The CDR3 is CASSYSTIYSPLHF. CDR3 in DNA: TGTGCCAGCAGTTACTCCACGATCTATTCACCCCTCCACTTT.

J is TRBJ2-7 and V is TRBV29-1, with 9 bases fitting TRBD1. This CDR3 is 13 amino acids long. The trim removed 7 bases at V and 6 bases at J, leaving 10 bases unmatched. Per the germline V gene, CDR1 is SQVTM and CDR2 is ANQGSEA. CDR3 sequence reads: CSGTGTGSSEQYF. CDR3 DNA sequence: TGCAGCGGCACCGGGACAGGGAGTTCCGAGCAGTACTTC.

Here the CDR3 DNA reads TGTGCCAGCAGCTCTGAGACTAGCGGGGGGAATGAGCAGTTCTTC. Amino acids: CASSSETSGGNEQFF. This chain links TRBV7-3 with TRBJ2-1; TRBD2 agrees at 13 bases. Germline V gene sequence: CDR1 SGHTA, CDR2 FQGTGA. J lost 7 bases, V lost 4 bases, and 4 bases had no gene match. The CDR3 has 15 amino acids. Full variable domain (rest looked up from reference TRBV7-3 and TRBJ2-1): GAGVSQTPSNKVTEKGKYVELRCDPISGHTALYWYRQSLGQGPEFLIYFQGTGAADDSGLPNDRFFAVRPEGSVSTLKIQRTERGDSAVYLCASSSETSGGNEQFFGPGTRLTVL.

The chain carries TRBV29-1 and TRBJ2-3; perhaps D is TRBD1 or TRBD2 (6 bases each). The V gene lost 2 bases and the J gene lost 4 bases, with 13 bases spanning the gap. This CDR3 comprises 14 residues. Germline lookup yields CDR1 SQVTM and CDR2 ANQGSEA. CDR3 residues: CSVEYREAADTQYF. CDR3 nucleotide sequence: TGCAGCGTTGAATACAGGGAGGCGGCAGATACGCAGTATTTT.

The chain couples TRBV9 to TRBJ1-3; no reliable D call. CDR1 is SGDLS, CDR2 YYNGEE, per germline. The CDR3 is made up of 12 amino acids. V lost 0 bases to trimming and J lost 8 bases, with 6 bases between them. CDR3 in amino acids: CASSVAGDTIYF. The DNA of the CDR3 is TGTGCCAGCAGCGTAGCGGGAGACACCATATATTTT. Full variable domain (remainder filled in from reference TRBV9 and TRBJ1-3): DSGVTQTPKHLITATGQRVTLRCSPRSGDLSVYWYQQSLDQGLQFLIQYYNGEERAKGNILERFSAQQFPDLHSELNLSSLELGDSALYFCASSVAGDTIYFGEGSWLTVV.

J is TRBJ2-1 and V is TRBV7-6; maybe TRBD1 (6 bases). The germline V and J ends were trimmed by 2 bases and 6 bases, with 17 bases remaining between them. The germline V gene has CDR1 SGHVS and CDR2 FNYEAQ. The CDR3 covers 16 residues. The CDR3 sequence: CASSLLQGTGSNEQFF. The CDR3 coding sequence is TGTGCCAGCAGCTTACTTCAGGGGACCGGATCCAATGAGCAGTTCTTC.

The chain links TRBV5-4 to TRBJ1-3; 7 nucleotides agree with TRBD1. Germline V lookup: CDR1 SGHNT, CDR2 YYREEE (reference sequence). This CDR3 has 16 residues. Trimming at V came to 4 bases and at J to 1 base, leaving 8 bases not matched to a gene. The CDR3, as DNA: TGTGCCAGCAGCCGAGGGGACAGCTCTTCTGGAAACACCATATATTTT. Its translation is CASSRGDSSSGNTIYF.

CDR3 in amino acids: CASGNTGRRGEAFF. CDR3 DNA: TGTGCCAGCGGTAATACGGGACGGCGGGGTGAAGCTTTCTTT. The J gene is TRBJ1-1, the V gene TRBV18; a weak D match, TRBD1 (5 bases). The V and J ends lost 8 bases and 7 bases respectively, with 20 bases between them. Germline V lookup: CDR1 KGHSH, CDR2 LQKENI. CDR3 length equals 14 residues.

The chain has TRBV6-1 and TRBJ1-2; unclear D gene. The CDR3 has 11 residues. CDR1 is MNHNS and CDR2 is SASEGT in the germline V gene. Trimming took 6 bases from V and 6 from J, leaving 8 bases between them. Written as DNA, the CDR3 is TGTGCCAGCAGCTCACCACATGGCTACACCTTC. It yields the protein CASSSPHGYTF.

Regarding this clone: This CDR3 is also generated by other DNA sequences in the sample. V is TRBV12-5 and J is TRBJ2-7; 7 nucleotides line up with TRBD2. V shed 7 bases and J 2 bases; nucleotides not matched to a gene: 5. The CDR3 loop spans 13 amino acids. The germline V gene encodes CDR1 LGHNT and CDR2 FRNRAP. CDR3 sequence: CASASGATYEQYF. The DNA of the CDR3 is TGTGCTAGTGCAAGCGGGGCTACCTACGAGCAGTACTTC.

The chain carries TRBV2 and TRBJ1-5; D perhaps matches TRBD1 (6 bases). The CDR3 spans 16 residues. V dropped 5 bases and J dropped 11 bases, with 25 bases sitting between them. Germline V gene data show CDR1 as SNHLY and CDR2 as FYNNEI. The CDR3 region has the DNA TGTGCCAGCAGTCGCCTGGGGCCAGGGGCCCGGGAAGCCCAGCATTTT. Its translation: CASSRLGPGAREAQHF.

The chain is built from TRBV11-2 and TRBJ2-2; 7 nucleotides match TRBD1. The CDR3 is made up of 15 amino acids. The germline V gene has CDR1 SGHAT and CDR2 FQNNGV. V trimming: 5 bases; J trimming: 1 base; junction bases outside the gene matches: 4. The CDR3 protein is CASSDRVLNTGELFF. The CDR3 nucleotides read TGTGCCAGCAGCGACAGGGTCTTGAACACCGGGGAGCTGTTTTTT.

The chain employs TRBV4-2 and TRBJ2-3; perhaps TRBD2 as D (5 bases). Germline CDR1 reads LGHNA; CDR2 reads YNFKEQ. Trimming took 3 bases from V and 0 from J, leaving 7 bases between them. There are 14 residues in the CDR3. CDR3 sequence reads: CASSQGGSTDTQYF. Here the CDR3 DNA reads TGTGCCAGCAGCCAGGGCGGGAGCACAGATACGCAGTATTTT.

The V gene is TRBV18, the J gene TRBJ2-2, with TRBD1 matching over 10 bases. The J segment lost 4 bases and the V segment lost 8 bases, leaving 13 bases of the junction unmatched. The CDR3 contains 17 residues. Per germline, CDR1 KGHSH and CDR2 LQKENI. CDR3 DNA: TGTGCCAGCCTATCCCCCCGACAGGGGGCCGGCACCGGGGAGCTGTTTTTT. Its protein product is CASLSPRQGAGTGELFF.

The chain recombines TRBV5-6 with TRBJ2-2, with D possibly TRBD1 on 6 matching bases. The V and J ends lost 4 bases and 3 bases respectively, with 16 bases between them. CDR1 and CDR2 (germline): SGHDT, YYEEEE. This CDR3 is 16 amino acids long. In nucleotides, the CDR3 is TGTGCCAGCAGCCTACAGGGATTGGATTACACCGGGGAGCTGTTTTTT. Its translation: CASSLQGLDYTGELFF.

The rearrangement links TRBV7-2 to TRBJ2-3; 11 bases line up with TRBD2. Germline lookup yields CDR1 SGHTA and CDR2 FQGNSA. Trimming at V came to 5 bases and at J to 8 bases, leaving 12 bases not matched to a gene. The CDR3 runs to 16 residues. The CDR3 protein is CASSPPGLAASATQYF. CDR3 DNA sequence: TGTGCCAGCAGCCCTCCGGGACTAGCGGCGAGCGCTACGCAGTATTTT.

Only a few counts were recorded for this clone. This chain links TRBV6-1 with TRBJ1-1; D is unclear. Germline loops: CDR1 MNHNS, CDR2 SASEGT. The CDR3 consists of 12 residues. The germline V and J ends were trimmed by 7 bases and 7 bases, with 13 bases remaining between them. CDR3 protein: CASTRPGFEAFF. In DNA, the CDR3 is TGTGCCAGCACGAGACCCGGATTTGAAGCTTTCTTT.

V usage is TRBV28 and J usage is TRBJ2-2; D gene uncertain. Between the trimmed V and J ends, which lost 5 bases and 9 bases, there was a span of 13 bases. This CDR3 region has 13 residues. Germline CDR1 MDHEN, CDR2 SYDVKM. CDR3 region: CASSPLVGRELFF. The CDR3 region has the DNA TGTGCCAGCAGTCCGCTGGTGGGCCGGGAGCTGTTTTTT.

V gene TRBV5-1 combines with J gene TRBJ2-1; 13 nucleotides agree with TRBD2. The V segment lost 4 bases and the J segment 6 bases; nucleotides outside the gene matches: 4. Germline V lookup: CDR1 SGHRS, CDR2 YFSETQ. This CDR3 has 15 amino acids. CDR3 loop: CASSGLAGVGNEQFF. CDR3 DNA: TGCGCCAGCAGCGGACTAGCGGGAGTGGGCAATGAGCAGTTCTTC. Drawing the rest from reference TRBV5-1 and TRBJ2-1, the complete variable domain is KAGVTQTPRYLIKTRGQQVTLSCSPISGHRSVSWYQQTPGQGLQFLFEYFSETQRNKGNFPGRFSGRQFSNSRSEMNVSTLELGDSALYLCASSGLAGVGNEQFFGPGTRLTVL.

This clone was observed a handful of times. The chain's CDR3 is CASRQGPGTEAFF. The CDR3 DNA sequence: TGTGCCAGCAGACAGGGTCCGGGCACTGAAGCTTTCTTT. This chain connects TRBV27 to TRBJ1-1, with a weak D call TRBD1 (6 bases). The length of the CDR3 is 13 residues. Per the germline V gene, CDR1 is MNHEY and CDR2 is SMNVEV (reference sequence). Trimming took off 6 bases at V and 4 bases at J, with 12 bases between the two ends.

V gene TRBV15 combines with J gene TRBJ2-1; D gene ambiguous. The CDR3 spans 14 residues. Trimming pared 0 bases from V and 0 bases from J, leaving 3 bases between. Germline CDR1 and CDR2: LNHNV and YYDKDF (reference sequence). CDR3 residues: CATSRDHSYNEQFF. The CDR3 nucleotides are TGTGCCACCAGCAGAGACCACTCCTACAATGAGCAGTTCTTC.

The V gene is TRBV6-5, the J gene TRBJ2-7, with TRBD1 as a possible D gene (6 bases). V lost 7 bases, J lost 6 bases, and 10 bases lay in between. Germline CDR1 reads MNHEY; CDR2 reads SVGAGI. This CDR3 has 11 residues. The CDR3 DNA sequence: TGTGCCAGCACCCAGGGGATCGAGCAGTACTTC. This codes for CASTQGIEQYF.

This clone was seen just once. The V gene is TRBV29-1, the J gene TRBJ2-1; TRBD2 matches 15 bases. The V gene end was trimmed by 1 base and the J gene end by 4 bases; junction bases not matched to a gene: 2. The CDR3 has 16 amino acids. Germline values: CDR1 SQVTM, CDR2 ANQGSEA. CDR3 nucleotides: TGCAGCGTTGAAGGGACTAGCGGGAGGGTATACAATGAGCAGTTCTTC. This codes for CSVEGTSGRVYNEQFF.

The chain recombines TRBV11-2 with TRBJ2-1; either TRBD1 or TRBD2 may supply D (5 bases each). Trimming cost V 8 bases and J 4 bases, with 21 bases left between them. CDR1 and CDR2 (germline): SGHAT, FQNNGV. This CDR3 comprises 16 residues. The CDR3 here is CASYRGPGTMYNEQFF. In DNA form, the CDR3 reads TGTGCCAGCTATAGGGGACCCGGGACCATGTACAATGAGCAGTTCTTC.

This clone was counted once. This chain links TRBV27 with TRBJ1-2; 8 bases fit TRBD1. Germline CDR1 MNHEY, CDR2 SMNVEV (reference sequence). Trimming at V came to 3 bases and at J to 6 bases, leaving 9 bases not matched to a gene. The CDR3 contains 15 residues. Here the CDR3 DNA reads TGTGCCAGCAGTTTCGGTCAGGGGGCGCAGCATGGCTACACCTTC. Its protein is CASSFGQGAQHGYTF.

This clone has a handful of counts. The chain has TRBV5-1 and TRBJ2-1; 8 bases line up with TRBD2. The CDR3 runs to 16 residues. With V trimmed by 0 bases and J by 8 bases, 10 bases remained unmatched. Germline V gene lookup returns CDR1 SGHRS and CDR2 YFSETQ. The CDR3 sequence is CASSLALSGSKDEQFF. CDR3 nucleotides: TGCGCCAGCAGCTTGGCCCTAAGCGGGAGTAAGGATGAGCAGTTCTTC.